The 29 T cell receptor beta chains listed next were all sequenced from one sample in a study of blood T cell repertoires in COVID-19. The method was immunoSEQ multiplex PCR; TCRdb's version includes in-frame clones alone and lacks a portion of them. The top ten clones hold 1.5% to 1.8% of a sample with 350,000 to 450,000 clones, around nine tenths of them seen once. The specimen was peripheral blood. The receptors were sampled from a woman aged 40 to 55 with COVID-19, enrolled during active disease.

The chain carries TRBV4-3 and TRBJ2-1; TRBD1 matches at 7 bases. Germline CDR1 and CDR2: LGHNA and YSLEER. The CDR3 is 18 amino acids. V trimming: 0 bases; J trimming: 0 bases; junction bases outside the gene matches: 8. The CDR3 nucleotides read TGCGCCAGCAGCCAAGAAGTCCCGGACAGGAGCTCCTACAATGAGCAGTTCTTC. It translates to CASSQEVPDRSSYNEQFF.

This clone was detected only once. The chain combines TRBV4-1 with TRBJ2-5, with TRBD2 matching over 11 bases. With V trimmed by 5 bases and J by 4 bases, 9 bases remained unmatched. The CDR3 is 16 amino acids. CDR1 and CDR2 from the germline V gene are MGHRA and YSYEKL. CDR3 sequence reads: CASSGTRLAGGETQYF. The CDR3, as DNA: TGCGCCAGCAGCGGTACCAGGCTAGCGGGAGGAGAGACCCAGTACTTC.

The chain uses TRBV3-1 (or the pseudogene TRBV3-2) and TRBJ2-7; D perhaps matches TRBD2 (5 bases). V was shortened by 3 bases and J by 6 bases, with 9 bases between the two germline ends. Per germline, CDR1 LGHDT and CDR2 YNNKEL (reference sequence). The CDR3 has 12 residues. The CDR3 here is CASSQTKGEQYF. Written as DNA, the CDR3 is TGTGCCAGCAGCCAGACTAAGGGCGAGCAGTACTTC.

CDR3 nucleotides: TGTGCCAGCTCACGACTAGTGGGGGGAGGGGACACTGAAGCTTTCTTT. Protein product: CASSRLVGGGDTEAFF. The rearrangement joins TRBV18 to TRBJ1-1; possibly TRBD1 for D (5 bases). The V gene's germline CDR1 is KGHSH and CDR2 LQKENI. V lost 4 bases to trimming and J lost 3 bases, with 18 bases between them. The CDR3 runs to 16 residues.

In its sample, this clone was seen once. The rearrangement links TRBV6-2 or TRBV6-3 to TRBJ2-4, with a weak D call TRBD2 (5 bases). The CDR3 sequence is 15 residues long. Trimming took 0 bases from V and 7 from J, leaving 13 bases between them. CDR1 is MNHEY and CDR2 is SVGEGT in the germline V gene. The CDR3 region is CASSYSGGLLNIQYF. As DNA, the CDR3 is TGTGCCAGCAGTTACTCGGGTGGACTTCTTAACATTCAGTACTTC.

The chain recombines TRBV9 with TRBJ2-7, with TRBD2 matching over 9 bases. The germline V gene has CDR1 SGDLS and CDR2 YYNGEE. The CDR3 loop spans 15 amino acids. V lost 4 bases to trimming and J lost 5 bases; unmatched junction nucleotides: 10. CDR3 residues: CASSSGSGRINEQYF. DNA for the CDR3: TGTGCCAGCAGCTCCGGTAGCGGGAGAATTAACGAGCAGTACTTC.

Regarding this clone: Other nucleotide sequences from this sample produce the same CDR3. The gene calls are TRBV5-1 and TRBJ1-1, with 9 nucleotides matching TRBD1. Germline assignment: CDR1 SGHRS and CDR2 YFSETQ. Unmatched junction bases numbered 4, after V lost 3 bases and J lost 4 bases. This CDR3 contains 14 residues. The CDR3 spells CASSYLTGGTEAFF. In DNA form, the CDR3 reads TGCGCCAGCAGCTACCTGACAGGGGGCACTGAAGCTTTCTTT.

This chain connects TRBV18 to TRBJ1-3, with 7 bases matching TRBD1. With V trimmed by 3 bases and J by 0 bases, 5 bases remained unmatched. CDR1 and CDR2 (germline): KGHSH, LQKENI. This CDR3 has 16 residues. CDR3 sequence: CASSPGQRNSGNTIYF. The CDR3 bases are TGTGCCAGCTCACCGGGACAGCGGAACTCTGGAAACACCATATATTTT.

This clone was recorded a few times. The V gene is TRBV19, the J gene TRBJ2-7; the match to TRBD1 covers 8 bases. Germline lookup yields CDR1 LNHDA and CDR2 SQIVND (reference sequence). The ends lost 5 bases at V and 2 bases at J; junction bases unmatched: 5. The CDR3 covers 14 residues. CDR3 coding DNA: TGTGCCAGTAGTCTCAGGACAGGGACCTACGAGCAGTACTTC. It is translated as CASSLRTGTYEQYF.

This chain links TRBV5-5 with TRBJ2-1, with 7 bases fitting TRBD1. Germline lookup yields CDR1 SGHKS and CDR2 YYEKEE (reference sequence). V was pared by 2 bases and J by 0 bases, with 5 bases of the junction left unmatched. There are 16 residues in the CDR3. CDR3 protein: CASSFSGTVSYNEQFF. CDR3 DNA: TGTGCCAGCAGCTTCTCCGGGACAGTCTCCTACAATGAGCAGTTCTTC.

This chain links TRBV7-3 with TRBJ2-2, with D possibly matching TRBD1 (7 bases). Trimming took 6 bases from V and 6 from J, leaving 11 bases between them. This CDR3 comprises 13 residues. Looked up from germline, CDR1 is SGHTA and CDR2 is FQGTGA. CDR3 loop: CASSRGTAGELFF. The CDR3 region has the DNA TGTGCCAGCAGTCGCGGGACAGCCGGGGAGCTGTTTTTT.

The chain uses TRBV29-1 and TRBJ2-6; a possible D gene is TRBD2 (7 bases). Between the trimmed V and J ends, which lost 7 bases and 4 bases, there was a span of 17 bases. The length of the CDR3 is 15 residues. Germline V gene sequence: CDR1 SQVTM, CDR2 ANQGSEA. The CDR3 coding sequence is TGCAGCGCTACACAGGGAGGGGCAGGGGCCAACGTCCTGACTTTC. As protein: CSATQGGAGANVLTF.

V usage is TRBV9 and J usage is TRBJ2-1; tentatively, D is TRBD2 (6 bases). The CDR3 consists of 14 residues. Trimming pared 0 bases from V and 9 bases from J, leaving 13 bases between. The germline gives CDR1 SGDLS, CDR2 YYNGEE. CDR3 bases: TGTGCCAGCAGCGTAGATCCCGGGCGGGGTGAGCAGTTCTTC. This gives the protein CASSVDPGRGEQFF.

The genes are TRBV5-1 and TRBJ2-1; a weak D match, TRBD2 (6 bases). Trimming stripped 3 bases from V and 2 bases from J, with 9 bases between. CDR3 size: 14 residues. Germline CDR1 SGHRS, CDR2 YFSETQ. CDR3 region: CASSSRGTYNEQFF. The CDR3 nucleotides are TGCGCCAGCAGCTCGCGGGGAACCTACAATGAGCAGTTCTTC.

The chain recombines TRBV4-2 with TRBJ1-2, with unresolved D. This CDR3 is built from 15 residues. Germline loops: CDR1 LGHNA, CDR2 YNFKEQ. Trimming removed 1 base at V and 2 bases at J, with 11 bases between. CDR3: CASSQGPGMNYGYTF. The CDR3 nucleotides are TGTGCCAGCAGCCAAGGGCCGGGTATGAACTATGGCTACACCTTC.

The genes are TRBV30 and TRBJ1-5, with 8 bases lining up with TRBD1. V lost 4 bases to trimming and J lost 4 bases; unmatched junction nucleotides: 6. This CDR3 region has 14 residues. Per the germline V gene, CDR1 is GTSNPN and CDR2 is SVGIG (reference sequence). The CDR3 nucleotides are TGTGCCTGGATGGCAGGGGGCGGGAATCAGCCCCAGCATTTT. It is translated as CAWMAGGGNQPQHF.

The rearrangement joins TRBV2 to TRBJ1-2, with TRBD1 matching over 10 bases. Per the germline V gene, CDR1 is SNHLY and CDR2 is FYNNEI. Trimming at V came to 5 bases and at J to 3 bases, leaving 9 bases not matched to a gene. The CDR3 is 16 amino acids. The CDR3 nucleotides are TGTGCCAGCAGTTCGGACCGGGACAGGGGTTACTATGGCTACACCTTC. It encodes CASSSDRDRGYYGYTF.

The chain employs TRBV6-5 and TRBJ2-2; tentative D call: TRBD2 (6 bases). Deletions cut 7 bases from V and 7 bases from J, with 10 bases between. The CDR3 is made up of 12 amino acids. From germline, CDR1 is MNHEY and CDR2 SVGAGI. The CDR3 reads CASKPGSGELFF. The CDR3 DNA is TGTGCCAGCAAGCCCGGGAGCGGGGAGCTGTTTTTT.

The V and J genes are TRBV9 and TRBJ1-3, with 8 nucleotides matching TRBD1. The CDR3 is 15 amino acids. V trimming: 3 bases; J trimming: 2 bases; junction bases outside the gene matches: 4. Germline values: CDR1 SGDLS, CDR2 YYNGEE. The CDR3 nucleotides read TGTGCCAGCAGCGCAAAGGACAGGGCTGGAAACACCATATATTTT. This gives the protein CASSAKDRAGNTIYF. The full variable domain, its missing parts supplied by reference TRBV9 and TRBJ1-3, is DSGVTQTPKHLITATGQRVTLRCSPRSGDLSVYWYQQSLDQGLQFLIQYYNGEERAKGNILERFSAQQFPDLHSELNLSSLELGDSALYFCASSAKDRAGNTIYFGEGSWLTVV.

This clone was counted between two and nine times. This rearrangement joins TRBV19 to TRBJ1-4; D is undetermined. This CDR3 has 15 amino acids. Trimming shortened V by 5 bases and J by 2 bases, and 12 bases separated the two germline ends. Looked up from germline, CDR1 is LNHDA and CDR2 is SQIVND (reference sequence). The CDR3 bases are TGTGCCAGTAGTGCGAGACGCGGGACTAATGAAAAACTGTTTTTT. Its protein product is CASSARRGTNEKLFF.

The chain recombines TRBV27 with TRBJ2-7; 10 bases fit TRBD2. V trimming: 8 bases; J trimming: 7 bases; junction bases outside the gene matches: 11. CDR3 size: 14 residues. CDR1 and CDR2 from the germline V gene are MNHEY and SMNVEV (reference sequence). CDR3 loop: CASRKSGRAEEQYF. The CDR3 DNA sequence: TGTGCCAGCCGAAAGAGCGGGAGGGCCGAGGAGCAGTACTTC.

V and J are TRBV2 and TRBJ1-5, with D possibly being TRBD1 (6 bases). Trimming took off 3 bases at V and 4 bases at J, with 10 bases between the two ends. Looked up from germline, CDR1 is SNHLY and CDR2 is FYNNEI. There are 14 residues in the CDR3. The CDR3 DNA reads TGTGCCAGCAGTGAGTACACAGGGAATCAGCCCCAGCATTTT. Translating it yields CASSEYTGNQPQHF.

The chain carries TRBV15 and TRBJ1-5; TRBD1 is a possible D gene (5 bases). Germline V lookup: CDR1 LNHNV, CDR2 YYDKDF (reference sequence). There are 14 residues in the CDR3. V lost 0 bases to trimming and J lost 16 bases, with 19 bases between them. CDR3 nucleotides: TGTGCCACCAGCAGAGATGGAAAGGGGCGTGGGAAACATTTT. Protein product: CATSRDGKGRGKHF.

V usage is TRBV18 and J usage is TRBJ1-1; 9 bases line up with TRBD1. CDR1 and CDR2 from the germline V gene are KGHSH and LQKENI. V lost 4 bases, J lost 5 bases, and 11 bases stayed unmatched. The CDR3 consists of 16 residues. The CDR3: CASSLKTGGVGTEAFF. CDR3 DNA sequence: TGTGCCAGCTCACTCAAGACAGGGGGAGTAGGTACTGAAGCTTTCTTT. The full variable domain, with the rest looked up from reference TRBV18 and TRBJ1-1, is NAGVMQNPRHLVRRRGQEARLRCSPMKGHSHVYWYRQLPEEGLKFMVYLQKENIIDESGMPKERFSAEFPKEGPSILRIQQVVRGDSAAYFCASSLKTGGVGTEAFFGQGTRLTVV.

The chain joins TRBV18 to TRBJ1-6; no reliable D call. The germline V gene encodes CDR1 KGHSH and CDR2 LQKENI. The V end was cut by 1 base, the J end by 12 bases, with 13 bases between. The CDR3 totals 14 residues. The CDR3 DNA follows: TGTGCCAGCTCACCACAGATGTTAGGAGAACCCCTCCACTTT. This gives the protein CASSPQMLGEPLHF.

This rearrangement joins TRBV19 to TRBJ1-1; D uncertain. The CDR3 contains 16 residues. V gave up 3 bases and J gave up 4 bases, with 18 bases separating them. From germline, CDR1 is LNHDA and CDR2 SQIVND (reference sequence). CDR3 sequence: CASSIVEGVFSTEAFF. The CDR3 DNA reads as TGTGCCAGTAGTATTGTGGAGGGAGTCTTCAGCACTGAAGCTTTCTTT.

This clone was observed a single time. The chain carries TRBV23-1 and TRBJ2-2; 8 bases match TRBD2. TRBV23-1 is an ORF for which the function is uncertain. This CDR3 is built from 18 residues. Trimming at V came to 6 bases and at J to 3 bases, leaving 15 bases not matched to a gene. In nucleotides, the CDR3 is TGCGCCAGCAGCACTATCGTGCCCGGACTAGCTGACACCGGGGAGCTGTTTTTT. Translating it yields CASSTIVPGLADTGELFF.

The gene calls are TRBV28 and TRBJ1-5, with D possibly TRBD1 on 5 matching bases. The V end lost 11 bases, the J end lost 7 bases, and 21 bases lay between the germline ends. This CDR3 spans 14 amino acids. Germline CDR1 reads MDHEN; CDR2 reads SYDVKM. CDR3 residues: CAFASAGDRQPQHF. Here the CDR3 DNA reads TGTGCCTTCGCTTCTGCGGGGGATAGACAGCCCCAGCATTTT.

The chain employs TRBV28 and TRBJ2-7; TRBD2 agrees at 12 bases. This CDR3 comprises 17 residues. Germline-derived CDR1 and CDR2 are MDHEN and SYDVKM. The trim removed 1 base at V and 4 bases at J, leaving 8 bases unmatched. The CDR3 DNA follows: TGTGCCAGCAGTTTATTACTAGCGGGGGGCCAAGGGTACGAGCAGTACTTC. This sequence encodes CASSLLLAGGQGYEQYF.